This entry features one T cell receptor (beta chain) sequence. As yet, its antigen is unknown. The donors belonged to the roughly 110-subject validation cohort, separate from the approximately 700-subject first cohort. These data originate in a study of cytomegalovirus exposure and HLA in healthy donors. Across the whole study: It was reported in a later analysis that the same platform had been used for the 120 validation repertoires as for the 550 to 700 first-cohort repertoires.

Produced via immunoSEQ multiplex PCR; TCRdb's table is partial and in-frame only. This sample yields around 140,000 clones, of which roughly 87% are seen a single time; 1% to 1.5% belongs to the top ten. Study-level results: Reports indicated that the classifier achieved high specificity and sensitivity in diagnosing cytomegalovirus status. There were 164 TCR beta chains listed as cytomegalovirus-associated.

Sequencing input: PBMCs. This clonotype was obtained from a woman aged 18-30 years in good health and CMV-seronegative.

CDR3 loop: CASSPGGTEAFF. The CDR3 DNA is TGTGCCAGTAGTCCAGGGGGCACTGAAGCTTTCTTT. The V and J genes are TRBV19 and TRBJ1-1; TRBD1 matches at 7 bases. The CDR3 totals 12 residues. V lost 5 bases to trimming and J lost 4 bases; unmatched junction nucleotides: 1. The germline V gene encodes CDR1 LNHDA and CDR2 SQIVND (reference sequence).